The T cell receptor beta chain described here comes from a study of shared clonotypes between healthy human individuals. CDR3 length: 19 residues. Deletions cut 4 bases from V and 4 bases from J, with 24 bases between. Germline V gene data show CDR1 as SGHNT and CDR2 as YYREEE (reference sequence). Execution of the assay was at deep level. Only in-frame clones appear in the TCRdb table, and some are missing; sequencing was by immunoSEQ multiplex PCR. Among about 2.4 million clones listed, more than 80% were seen once. Sequencing input: naive CD4+ T cells sorted from blood. This sample's subset: CD45RA+ positively selected. This clonotype was obtained from a man aged 18 to 35 in good health. The V gene is TRBV5-4, the J gene TRBJ2-6; D is possibly TRBD1 or TRBD2 (6 bases each). CDR3 region: CASSPGGGSRLSGANVLTF. As DNA, the CDR3 is TGTGCCAGCAGCCCCGGAGGGGGATCGAGACTATCGGGGGCCAACGTCCTGACTTTC.